The clone carrying this T cell receptor beta chain came up a few times. The target antigen is unknown. The source of the sample is a study of T cell repertoires in cytomegalovirus infection. Across the study: Shared public TCR beta signatures pointed to both CMV infection and a matching HLA type. Findings and limits, study-wide: Cumulative public TCR beta family frequency identified CMV carriers with the relevant HLA. The study found HLA-C-restricted CMV-specific TCR beta clonotypes dominating the ex vivo response.

The V gene's germline CDR1 is MDHEN and CDR2 SYDVKM. CDR3 length: 17 residues. Trimming at V came to 7 bases and at J to 4 bases, leaving 17 bases not matched to a gene. TCRdb reprocessed the reads with MiXCR, giving one entry per CDR3 protein. Found here are hundreds of thousands of distinct CDR3 sequences, around 24% of them singletons; the top ten hold roughly 8%. The origin of this receptor is a human donor in good health (CMV status not recorded). Some clones in this sample may be carry-over from other donors' samples. The sequenced sample consisted of CD8+ T cells from PBMCs. This sequence joins TRBV28 and TRBJ2-5, with 8 bases identical to TRBD1. CDR3 in amino acids: CASIIGHRGAKGETQYF. The DNA for the CDR3 is TGTGCCAGCATCATAGGGCACAGGGGGGCAAAGGGAGAGACCCAGTACTTC.